This TCR beta chain appears in the sequencing data of a study of T cell responses to AZD1222 COVID-19 vaccine. Study-wide points: Donors were mostly white British, more females; clonal diversity possibly underestimated.

The CDR3 has 13 amino acids. Trimming stripped 3 bases from V and 1 base from J, with 6 bases between. From germline, CDR1 is SEHNR and CDR2 FQNEAQ (reference sequence). Remarks on this clone: No antigen is known for it.

Sequencing was performed with immunoSEQ multiplex PCR; in TCRdb, only in-frame clones are kept and a portion is missing. Among 120,000 or so clones listed, over 75% were seen once. The sequence came from an adult in good health. V gene TRBV7-9 combines with J gene TRBJ1-1; no clear D gene. Sequencing was performed on peripheral blood, taken on day 0 of AZD1222 vaccination. CDR3 DNA: TGTGCCAGCAGCTTGTCGGGGAACACTGAAGCTTTCTTT. Amino acids: CASSLSGNTEAFF. Supplemented by reference TRBV7-9 and TRBJ1-1, the full variable domain reads DTGVSQNPRHKITKRGQNVTFRCDPISEHNRLYWYRQTLGQGPEFLTYFQNEAQLEKSRLLSDRFSAERPKGSFSTLEIQRTEQGDSAMYLCASSLSGNTEAFFGQGTRLTVV.